The TCR beta chain described here comes from a study of blood T cell repertoires in COVID-19. Study overall: T cells, B-cell-depleted T cells, or PBMCs provided the cDNA or gDNA that served as material.

In the original analysis: Using reference gene primer amplification, nucleated cell counts were estimated. The protocol was immunoSEQ multiplex PCR, while the TCRdb copy is restricted to in-frame clones and leaves out a portion. That table is the source of V, J and clone size, and D and trimming were worked out from the DNA. This table has fewer than 450,000 clones, more than 75% appearing once. Participants spanned ages roughly 18 to 95 years and resided in 24 US areas. In Cohort 3, a recovered donor had either two negative PCRs, clearance, or symptom resolution. Trimming stripped 1 base from V and 0 bases from J, with 9 bases between. CDR1 SEHNR and CDR2 FQNEAQ come from the germline V gene (reference sequence). The CDR3 is 15 residues long.

This sequence joins TRBV7-9 and TRBJ1-1, with D possibly matching TRBD1 (5 bases). Sequences were obtained from PBMCs or T cells enriched from blood (not recorded which). The source is a woman in her late teens or twenties who had recovered from COVID-19. CDR3 DNA sequence: TGTGCCAGCAGCTTAGGGGGGGTCTTGAACACTGAAGCTTTCTTT. It is translated as CASSLGGVLNTEAFF.